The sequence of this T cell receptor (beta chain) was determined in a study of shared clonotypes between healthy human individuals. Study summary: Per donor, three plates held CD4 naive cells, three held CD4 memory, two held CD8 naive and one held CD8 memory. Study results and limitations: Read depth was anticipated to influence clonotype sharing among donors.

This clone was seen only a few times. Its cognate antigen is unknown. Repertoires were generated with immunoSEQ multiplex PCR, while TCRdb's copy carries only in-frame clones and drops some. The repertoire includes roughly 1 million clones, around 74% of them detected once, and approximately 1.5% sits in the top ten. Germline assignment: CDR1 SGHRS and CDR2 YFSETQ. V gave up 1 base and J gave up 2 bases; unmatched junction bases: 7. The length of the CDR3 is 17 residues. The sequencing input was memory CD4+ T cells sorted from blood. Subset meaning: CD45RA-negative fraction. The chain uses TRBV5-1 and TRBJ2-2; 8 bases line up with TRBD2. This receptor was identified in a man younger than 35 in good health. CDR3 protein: CASSLSSSGVNTGELFF. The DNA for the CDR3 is TGCGCCAGCAGCTTGTCTAGTAGCGGGGTTAACACCGGGGAGCTGTTTTTT.